Listed below are T cell receptor beta chains from one sample, sequenced in a study of shared clonotypes between healthy human individuals. Some clones are missing from TCRdb's copy, which holds only in-frame ones; the method was immunoSEQ multiplex PCR. Among roughly 490,000 clones listed, about 82% were seen once. Sequenced material: PBMCs. All receptors derive from a woman aged 40 to 50 in good health. Some clones in this sample may be carry-over from other donors' samples. Each CDR3 is given with its conserved first and last residue. D genes are given only for firm matches. Clone size is stated in some rows and not others, as once, few, many or a class when expanded.

TRBV29-1	-	TRBJ1-2	-	TGCAGCGTTGAAGATCCTTTCGTCCAGGGGTCTAACTGTGGCTACACCTTC	CSVEDPFVQGSNCGYTF
TRBV29-1	-	TRBJ1-4	-	TGCAGCGTCAACGTATATGAAAAACTGTTTTTT	CSVNVYEKLFF
TRBV29-1	-	TRBJ1-2	TRBD1	TGCAGCGTTGTCCACCCGGGACAGGGTGGCTACACCTTC	CSVVHPGQGGYTF
TRBV28	-	TRBJ2-3	-	TGTGCCAGCAGTTTATCCCCCCGCGCGCGGGGGCGGACAGATACGCAGTATTTT	CASSLSPRARGRTDTQYF
TRBV30	once	TRBJ2-1	-	TGTGCCTGGAGTGTATTAGTGACTCGTGGTGAGCAGTTCTTC	CAWSVLVTRGEQFF
TRBV6-1	few	TRBJ1-2	-	TGTGCCAGCAGGATGGGACCCGCATTTAACTATGGCTACACCTTC	CASRMGPAFNYGYTF
TRBV9	once	TRBJ1-2	-	TGTGCCAGCAGCCCGGAGACAGGCCTCTATGGCTACACCTTC	CASSPETGLYGYTF
TRBV7-9	few	TRBJ2-7	TRBD1	TGTGCCAGCAGCTTAGCGTCGACAGGGGTCGAGCAGTACTTC	CASSLASTGVEQYF
TRBV30	few	TRBJ2-5	TRBD2	TGTGCCTGGAGAGAGACTAGCGGGAGTCCGAAGACCCAATACTTC	CAWRETSGSPKTQYF
TRBV7-6	-	TRBJ2-1	TRBD2	TGTGCCAGCAGCCCCGGACTAGGCTCCTACAATGAGCAGTTCTTC	CASSPGLGSYNEQFF
TRBV5-1	-	TRBJ2-7	TRBD2	TGCGCCAGCAGCTCCGGACTAGCGGGGGCCTACGAGCAGTACTTC	CASSSGLAGAYEQYF
TRBV30	once	TRBJ1-1	-	TGTGCCTGGAGCGGGGTTGTTGAAGCTTTCTTT	CAWSGVVEAFF
TRBV30	-	TRBJ2-7	TRBD2	TGTGCTTGGAACCCTAGCGGAATCTACGAGCAGTACTTC	CAWNPSGIYEQYF
TRBV27	-	TRBJ2-3	-	TGTGCCAGCGGGTGGGGGGCGGCAGATACGCAGTATTTT	CASGWGAADTQYF
TRBV6-6	-	TRBJ1-2	-	TGTGCCAGCAGGGCCAGGGAGGGTGGCTACACCTTC	CASRAREGGYTF
TRBV27	-	TRBJ1-1	-	TGTGCCAGCCAGGCCTGGGTTCAGAACACTGAAGCTTTCTTT	CASQAWVQNTEAFF
TRBV19	-	TRBJ2-4	TRBD2	TGTGCCAGTAGCGGGAGGGCCGGCATTCAGTACTTC	CASSGRAGIQYF
TRBV29-1	many	TRBJ2-3	-	TGCAGCGTTGTCTTGCCGGTAACTAGCACAGATACGCAGTATTTT	CSVVLPVTSTDTQYF
TRBV5-4	once	TRBJ2-1	-	TGTGCCAGCAGCTACCGAATGGGGCCCTACAATGAGCAGTTCTTC	CASSYRMGPYNEQFF
TRBV5-1	few	TRBJ1-1	-	TGCGCCAGCAGCTTGGAAAGGGCCATAAACACTGAAGCTTTCTTT	CASSLERAINTEAFF
TRBV9	-	TRBJ2-7	TRBD1	TGTGCCAGCAGCAAATCGGGACAGGGAAGCTCCTACGAGCAGTACTTC	CASSKSGQGSSYEQYF
TRBV19	-	TRBJ2-7	-	TGTGCCAGTAGTATCGGGCTACCTCCCTACGAGCAGTACTTC	CASSIGLPPYEQYF
TRBV9	-	TRBJ2-1	-	TGTGCCAGCAGCGTAGGAAGTCTAGCGCATTACAATGAGCAGTTCTTC	CASSVGSLAHYNEQFF
TRBV10-3	once	TRBJ2-2	TRBD2	TGTGCCATCAGCGGGAGGACTAGCGGGGTCTCCAGGGAGCTGTTTTTT	CAISGRTSGVSRELFF
TRBV27	-	TRBJ1-5	TRBD1	TGTGCCAGCAGTTCAAGGACAGGGGGCAATCAGCCCCAGCATTTT	CASSSRTGGNQPQHF
TRBV11-2	-	TRBJ2-7	TRBD2	TGTGCCAGCAGCTCCAGAGCGGGAGCGGGGGAGCAGTACTTC	CASSSRAGAGEQYF
TRBV9	-	TRBJ2-5	TRBD2	TGTGCCAGCAGCAAGACTAGCGGGAGAAGCGAGACCCAGTACTTC	CASSKTSGRSETQYF
TRBV5-5	-	TRBJ1-1	-	TGTGCCAGCACCTTTCGGTTCAGCCCTAACACTGAAGCTTTCTTT	CASTFRFSPNTEAFF
TRBV30	-	TRBJ2-5	TRBD2	TGTGCCTGGAGTTTCCTAGCGGGAAGAGAGACCCAGTACTTC	CAWSFLAGRETQYF
TRBV5-6	-	TRBJ2-7	TRBD2	TGTGCCAGCAGACACCTTAGCGGGAGGACCTACGAGCAGTACTTC	CASRHLSGRTYEQYF
TRBV6-5	once	TRBJ2-7	-	TGTGCCAGCAGCTTCAATCTAGCTTACGAGCAGTACTTC	CASSFNLAYEQYF
TRBV18	-	TRBJ2-1	-	TGTGCCACCGCGCGGGATCAGAACAATGAGCAGTTCTTC	CATARDQNNEQFF
TRBV25-1	-	TRBJ2-1	-	TGTGCCAGCAGTGAGTCGGGAGTCCTAAATGAGCAGTTCTTC	CASSESGVLNEQFF
TRBV19	-	TRBJ2-7	-	TGTGCCAGTAGTATCTCCTTCGGGCGGAGCCTCTACGAGCAGTACTTC	CASSISFGRSLYEQYF
TRBV5-1	-	TRBJ1-2	TRBD1	TGCGCCAGCAGCCTCGGGACAGGGCAATTTATAGGGGGCTACACCTTC	CASSLGTGQFIGGYTF
TRBV11-2	-	TRBJ1-1	TRBD1	TGTGCCAGCAGCCCTACTATGGACAGGGGGAGATTCACTGAAGCTTTCTTT	CASSPTMDRGRFTEAFF
TRBV6-5	once	TRBJ2-2	-	TGTGCCAGCAGTTACAGGATGGGCACGAACACCGGGGAGCTGTTTTTT	CASSYRMGTNTGELFF
TRBV27	once	TRBJ1-4	-	TGTGCCAGCAAAAGGGCAGAAGCTAATGAAAAACTGTTTTTT	CASKRAEANEKLFF
TRBV11-3	-	TRBJ2-3	-	TGTGCCAGCAGCTTAGATCCGGCGGCAGATACGCAGTATTTT	CASSLDPAADTQYF
TRBV29-1	-	TRBJ1-1	TRBD1	TGCAGCGTTAGCACAGGGGACGCTGAAGCTTTCTTT	CSVSTGDAEAFF
TRBV5-1	-	TRBJ2-7	TRBD1	TGCGCCAGCAGCTCAATTCCCGGGACAGGGTCCTACGAGCAGTACTTC	CASSSIPGTGSYEQYF
TRBV21-1	-	TRBJ1-5	-	TGTGCCAGCAGCAAGGCAGGTCAGTTGATGTGTAGCAATCAGCCCCAGCATTTT	CASSKAGQLMCSNQPQHF
TRBV6-5	once	TRBJ2-7	-	TGTGCCAGCAGGCGATTCACAGGGTCCGAGCAGTACTTC	CASRRFTGSEQYF
TRBV19	few	TRBJ2-7	-	TGTGCCAGTAACCGGGGTGCCGACGAGCAGTACTTC	CASNRGADEQYF
TRBV9	-	TRBJ2-5	-	TGTGCCAGCAGCGTAGACCTAGGGAAAGAGACCCAGTACTTC	CASSVDLGKETQYF
TRBV7-2	-	TRBJ2-2	-	TGTGCCAGCAGCGAAAACAGGGCGACGGCCGGGGAGCTGTTTTTT	CASSENRATAGELFF
TRBV5-1	-	TRBJ2-3	TRBD1	TGCGCCAGCAGCGGCGACAGGGGAATCACAGATACGCAGTATTTT	CASSGDRGITDTQYF
TRBV5-1	-	TRBJ2-7	-	TGCGCCAGCAGCGCGGGGGACAGGAGCTCCTACGAGCAGTACTTC	CASSAGDRSSYEQYF
TRBV29-1	once	TRBJ2-5	TRBD2	TGCAGCGTTAAGCGGGGAGGGGAGACCCAGTACTTC	CSVKRGGETQYF
TRBV28	-	TRBJ1-1	-	TGTGCCAGCGGAAATCGATTCACGCGGTTT	CASGNRFTRF